This TCR beta chain was retrieved from a study of blood T cell repertoires in COVID-19. Per the authors' pipeline: Amplification of reference gene primers was used by the study to estimate nucleated cell counts. Profiled with immunoSEQ multiplex PCR; TCRdb holds only in-frame clones, not every one. That table supplies the V and J calls and clone size; D and trimming were determined from the DNA. Of approximately 49,000 clones in the sample, about 86% are singletons; the top ten hold about 22%. The receptor was isolated from a woman older than 75 with COVID-19, enrolled during active disease. The specimen was peripheral blood.

Here the CDR3 DNA reads TGCAGCGTTGAAGATCTGGGCTGGGAAGCTTTCTTT. It translates to CSVEDLGWEAFF. This sequence joins TRBV29-1 and TRBJ1-1, with unresolved D. Trimming removed 0 bases from V and 8 bases from J, with 10 bases in between. The CDR3 covers 12 residues. Germline values: CDR1 SQVTM, CDR2 ANQGSEA. The full variable domain, with the rest looked up from reference TRBV29-1 and TRBJ1-1, is SAVISQKPSRDICQRGTSLTIQCQVDSQVTMMFWYRQQPGQSLTLIATANQGSEATYESGFVIDKFPISRPNLTFSTLTVSNMSPEDSSIYLCSVEDLGWEAFFGQGTRLTVV.